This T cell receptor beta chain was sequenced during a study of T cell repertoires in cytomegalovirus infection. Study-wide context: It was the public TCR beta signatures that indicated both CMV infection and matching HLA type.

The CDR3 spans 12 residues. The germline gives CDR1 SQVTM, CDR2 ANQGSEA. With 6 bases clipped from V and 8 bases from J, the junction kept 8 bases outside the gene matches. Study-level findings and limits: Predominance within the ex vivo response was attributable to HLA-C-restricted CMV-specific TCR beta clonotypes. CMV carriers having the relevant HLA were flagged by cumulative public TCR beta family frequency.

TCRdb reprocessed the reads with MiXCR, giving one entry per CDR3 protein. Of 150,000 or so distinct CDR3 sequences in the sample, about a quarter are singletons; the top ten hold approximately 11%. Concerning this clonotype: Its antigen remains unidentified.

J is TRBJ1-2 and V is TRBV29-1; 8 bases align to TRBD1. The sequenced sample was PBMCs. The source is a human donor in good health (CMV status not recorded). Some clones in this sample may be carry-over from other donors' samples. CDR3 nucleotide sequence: TGCAGCGTCGGACAGGGAATCACAGGCTACACCTTC. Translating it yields CSVGQGITGYTF. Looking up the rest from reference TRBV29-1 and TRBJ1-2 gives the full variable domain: SAVISQKPSRDICQRGTSLTIQCQVDSQVTMMFWYRQQPGQSLTLIATANQGSEATYESGFVIDKFPISRPNLTFSTLTVSNMSPEDSSIYLCSVGQGITGYTFGSGTRLTVV.